This record looks at one T cell receptor beta chain sequence and its context. Antigen specificity is unknown. Germline V gene sequence: CDR1 SEHNR, CDR2 FQNEAQ (reference sequence). The J segment lost 9 bases and the V segment lost 5 bases, leaving 3 bases of the junction unmatched. The CDR3 runs 12 residues. The record originates from a study of cytomegalovirus exposure and HLA in healthy donors. Study-level background: In terms of ancestry, the Caucasian-associated cluster contained 75% to 85% of the roughly 360 genotyped donors. The study, taken as a whole, reports: A missense DCLRE1C variant was associated with V- and J-gene trimming of TCR beta chains in a later analysis, and an independent cohort replicated the association. Analysis performed later found roughly 18,000 TCR beta sequences associated with HLA alleles at 0.05 false discovery rate. Investigators reported fewer than 200 TCR beta chains as tied to cytomegalovirus.

PCR amplification relied on 60 Vbeta primers (plus 13 Jbeta primers). Assay: immunoSEQ multiplex PCR; the TCRdb copy retains only in-frame clones and omits some. This table holds 90,000 to 110,000 clones, 76% found once. The chain links TRBV7-9 to TRBJ2-1; 8 bases align to TRBD2. The sequence derives from a man aged 35-49 years in good health and CMV-seropositive. Sequencing was performed on PBMCs. In nucleotides, the CDR3 is TGTGCCAGCAGCGTCGCGGGAGGTGAGCAGTTCTTC. Translating it yields CASSVAGGEQFF.